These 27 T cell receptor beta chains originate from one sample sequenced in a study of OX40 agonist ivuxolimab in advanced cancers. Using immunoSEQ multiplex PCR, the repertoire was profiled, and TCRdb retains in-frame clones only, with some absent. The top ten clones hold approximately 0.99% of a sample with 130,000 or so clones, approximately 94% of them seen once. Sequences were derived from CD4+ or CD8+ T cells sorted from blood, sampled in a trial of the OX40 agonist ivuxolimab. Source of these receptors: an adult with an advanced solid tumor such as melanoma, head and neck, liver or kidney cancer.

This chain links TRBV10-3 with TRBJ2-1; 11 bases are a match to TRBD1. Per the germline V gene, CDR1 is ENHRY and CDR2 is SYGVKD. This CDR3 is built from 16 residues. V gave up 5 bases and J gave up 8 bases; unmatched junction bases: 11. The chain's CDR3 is CAISSSAGQGAYEQFF. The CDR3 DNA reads TGTGCCATCAGTAGTAGTGCCGGACAGGGGGCCTATGAGCAGTTCTTC.

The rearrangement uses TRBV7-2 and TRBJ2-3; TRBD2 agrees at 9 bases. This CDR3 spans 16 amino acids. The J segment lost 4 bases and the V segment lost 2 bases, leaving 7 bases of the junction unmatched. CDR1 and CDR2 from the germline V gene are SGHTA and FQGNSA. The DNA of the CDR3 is TGTGCCAGCAGCTTACGGCTGGCGGGGGGGGCAGATACGCAGTATTTT. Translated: CASSLRLAGGADTQYF.

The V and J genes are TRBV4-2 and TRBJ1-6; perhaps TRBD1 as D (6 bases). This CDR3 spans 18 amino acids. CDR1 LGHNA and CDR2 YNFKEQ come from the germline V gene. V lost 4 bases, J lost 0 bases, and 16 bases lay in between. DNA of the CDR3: TGTGCCAGCAGCCGGACCGCCTCGGGGGCCTCCTATAATTCACCCCTCCACTTT. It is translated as CASSRTASGASYNSPLHF.

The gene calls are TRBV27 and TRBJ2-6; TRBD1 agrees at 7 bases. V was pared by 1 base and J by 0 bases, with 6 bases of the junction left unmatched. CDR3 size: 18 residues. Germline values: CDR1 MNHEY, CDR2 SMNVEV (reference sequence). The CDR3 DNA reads TGTGCCAGCAGTTTATGGGGGACAGCAAGCTCTGGGGCCAACGTCCTGACTTTC. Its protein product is CASSLWGTASSGANVLTF. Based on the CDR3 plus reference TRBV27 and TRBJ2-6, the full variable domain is EAQVTQNPRYLITVTGKKLTVTCSQNMNHEYMSWYRQDPGLGLRQIYYSMNVEVTDKGDVPEGYKVSRKEKRNFPLILESPSPNQTSLYFCASSLWGTASSGANVLTFGAGSRLTVL.

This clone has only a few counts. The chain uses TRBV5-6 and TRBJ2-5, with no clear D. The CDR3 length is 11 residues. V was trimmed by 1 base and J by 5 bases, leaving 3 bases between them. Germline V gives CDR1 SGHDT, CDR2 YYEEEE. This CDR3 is CASSLWETQYF. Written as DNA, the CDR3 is TGTGCCAGCAGCTTGTGGGAGACCCAGTACTTC.

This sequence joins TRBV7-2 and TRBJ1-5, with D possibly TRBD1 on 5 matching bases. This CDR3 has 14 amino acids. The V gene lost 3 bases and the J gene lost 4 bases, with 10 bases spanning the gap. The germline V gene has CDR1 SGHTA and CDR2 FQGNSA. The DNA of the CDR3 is TGTGCCAGCAGCTTCGCACCAGGGAATCAGCCCCAGCATTTT. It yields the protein CASSFAPGNQPQHF.

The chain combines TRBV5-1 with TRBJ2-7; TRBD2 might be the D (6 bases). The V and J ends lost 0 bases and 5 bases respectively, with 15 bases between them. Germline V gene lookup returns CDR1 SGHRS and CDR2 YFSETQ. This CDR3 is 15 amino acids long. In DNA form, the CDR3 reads TGCGCCAGCAGCTTGGGGGGAGGAGGGATCGACGAGCAGTACTTC. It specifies CASSLGGGGIDEQYF.

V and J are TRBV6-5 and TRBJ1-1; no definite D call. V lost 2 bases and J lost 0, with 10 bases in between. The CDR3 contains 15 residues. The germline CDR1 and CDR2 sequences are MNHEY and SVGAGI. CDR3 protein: CASSYNGVMNTEAFF. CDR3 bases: TGTGCCAGCAGTTACAACGGCGTCATGAACACTGAAGCTTTCTTT.

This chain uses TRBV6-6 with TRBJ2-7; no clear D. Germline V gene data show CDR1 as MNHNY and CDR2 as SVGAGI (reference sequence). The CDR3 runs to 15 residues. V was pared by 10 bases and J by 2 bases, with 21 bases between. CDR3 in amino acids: CATIEEPVTTYEQYF. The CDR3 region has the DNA TGTGCCACCATTGAGGAACCAGTAACCACCTACGAGCAGTACTTC.

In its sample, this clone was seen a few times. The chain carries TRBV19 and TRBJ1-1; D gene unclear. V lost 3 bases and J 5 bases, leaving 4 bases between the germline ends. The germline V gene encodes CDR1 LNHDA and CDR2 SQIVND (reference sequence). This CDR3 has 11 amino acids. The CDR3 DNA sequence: TGTGCCAGTAGTATCTTGACTGAAGCTTTCTTT. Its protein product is CASSILTEAFF.

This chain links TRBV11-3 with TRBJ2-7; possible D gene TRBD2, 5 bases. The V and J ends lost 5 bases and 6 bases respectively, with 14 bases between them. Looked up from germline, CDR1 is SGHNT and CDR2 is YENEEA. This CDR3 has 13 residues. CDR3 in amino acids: CASSLVRRGEQYF. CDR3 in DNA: TGTGCCAGCAGCCTTGTACGCCGGGGCGAGCAGTACTTC.

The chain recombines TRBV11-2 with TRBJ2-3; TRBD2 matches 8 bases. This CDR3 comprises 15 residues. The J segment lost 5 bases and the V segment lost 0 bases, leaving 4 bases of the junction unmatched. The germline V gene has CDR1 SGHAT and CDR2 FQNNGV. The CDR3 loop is CASSLDWRGEDTQYF. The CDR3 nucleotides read TGTGCCAGCAGCTTAGACTGGCGGGGGGAAGATACGCAGTATTTT.

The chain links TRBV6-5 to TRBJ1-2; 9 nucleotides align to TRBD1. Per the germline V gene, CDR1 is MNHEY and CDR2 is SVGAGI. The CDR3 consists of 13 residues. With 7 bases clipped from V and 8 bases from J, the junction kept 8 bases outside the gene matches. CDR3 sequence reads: CASIPGQGGGYTF. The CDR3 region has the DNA TGTGCCAGCATTCCGGGACAGGGAGGAGGCTACACCTTC.

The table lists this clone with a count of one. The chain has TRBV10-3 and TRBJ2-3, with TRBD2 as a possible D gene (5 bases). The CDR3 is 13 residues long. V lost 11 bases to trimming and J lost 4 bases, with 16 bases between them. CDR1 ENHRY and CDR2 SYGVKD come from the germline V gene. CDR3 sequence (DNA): TGTGCCGTCCGGTCTAGCAGCTCAGATACGCAGTATTTT. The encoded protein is CAVRSSSSDTQYF.

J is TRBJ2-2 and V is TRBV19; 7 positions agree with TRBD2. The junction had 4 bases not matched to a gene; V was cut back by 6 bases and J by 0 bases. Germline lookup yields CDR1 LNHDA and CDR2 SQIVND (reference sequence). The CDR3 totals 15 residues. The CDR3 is CASRSGGPNTGELFF. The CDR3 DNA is TGTGCCAGTAGATCGGGGGGACCGAACACCGGGGAGCTGTTTTTT.

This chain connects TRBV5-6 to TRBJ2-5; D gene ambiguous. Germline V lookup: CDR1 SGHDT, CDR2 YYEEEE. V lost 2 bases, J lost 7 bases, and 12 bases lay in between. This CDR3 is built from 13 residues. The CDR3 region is CASSFSVLGTQYF. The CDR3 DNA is TGTGCCAGCAGCTTCTCGGTTTTGGGGACCCAGTACTTC.

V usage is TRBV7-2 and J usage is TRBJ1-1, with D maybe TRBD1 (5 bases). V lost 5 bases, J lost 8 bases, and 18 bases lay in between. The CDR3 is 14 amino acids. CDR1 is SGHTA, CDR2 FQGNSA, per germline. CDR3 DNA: TGTGCCAGCAGCCCTGGGACGGTCTCTGGCGAAGCTTTCTTT. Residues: CASSPGTVSGEAFF.

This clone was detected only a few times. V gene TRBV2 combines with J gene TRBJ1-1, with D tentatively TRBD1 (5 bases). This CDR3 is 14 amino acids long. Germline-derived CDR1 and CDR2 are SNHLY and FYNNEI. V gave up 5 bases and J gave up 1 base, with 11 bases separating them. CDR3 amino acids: CASSPIRGNTEAFF. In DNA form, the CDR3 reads TGTGCCAGCAGTCCTATAAGGGGGAACACTGAAGCTTTCTTT.

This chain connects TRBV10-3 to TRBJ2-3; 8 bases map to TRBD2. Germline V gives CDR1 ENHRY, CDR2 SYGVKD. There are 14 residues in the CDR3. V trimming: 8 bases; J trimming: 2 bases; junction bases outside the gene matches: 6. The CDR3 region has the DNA TGTGCCATCTCTACAGCGGGAGCCACAGATACGCAGTATTTT. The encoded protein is CAISTAGATDTQYF.

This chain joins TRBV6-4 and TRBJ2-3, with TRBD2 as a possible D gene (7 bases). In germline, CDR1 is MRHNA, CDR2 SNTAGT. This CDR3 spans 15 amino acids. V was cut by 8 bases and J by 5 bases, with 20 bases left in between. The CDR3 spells CASALGRGRRDTQYF. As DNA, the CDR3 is TGTGCCAGCGCCCTGGGGCGGGGGCGGCGAGATACGCAGTATTTT.

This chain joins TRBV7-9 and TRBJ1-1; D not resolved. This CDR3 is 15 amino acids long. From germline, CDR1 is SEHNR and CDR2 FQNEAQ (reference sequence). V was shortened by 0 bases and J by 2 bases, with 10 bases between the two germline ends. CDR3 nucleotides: TGTGCCAGCAGCTTAGCGGCCTATTATAACACTGAAGCTTTCTTT. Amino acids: CASSLAAYYNTEAFF. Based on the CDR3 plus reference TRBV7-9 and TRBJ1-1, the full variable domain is DTGVSQNPRHKITKRGQNVTFRCDPISEHNRLYWYRQTLGQGPEFLTYFQNEAQLEKSRLLSDRFSAERPKGSFSTLEIQRTEQGDSAMYLCASSLAAYYNTEAFFGQGTRLTVV.

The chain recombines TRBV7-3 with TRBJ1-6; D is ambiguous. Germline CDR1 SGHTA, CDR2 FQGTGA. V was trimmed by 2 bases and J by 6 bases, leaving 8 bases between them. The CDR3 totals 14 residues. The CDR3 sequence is CASSLEGPNSPLHF. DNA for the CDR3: TGTGCCAGCAGCTTAGAAGGTCCTAATTCACCCCTCCACTTT.

CDR3 protein: CSLRTGGGQETQYF. The CDR3 DNA reads as TGCAGCCTTCGGACGGGAGGGGGGCAAGAGACCCAGTACTTC. The rearrangement uses TRBV29-1 and TRBJ2-5; 8 positions agree with TRBD2. From germline, CDR1 is SQVTM and CDR2 ANQGSEA. Trimming cost V 8 bases and J 2 bases; bases outside gene matches: 10. CDR3 length equals 14 residues.

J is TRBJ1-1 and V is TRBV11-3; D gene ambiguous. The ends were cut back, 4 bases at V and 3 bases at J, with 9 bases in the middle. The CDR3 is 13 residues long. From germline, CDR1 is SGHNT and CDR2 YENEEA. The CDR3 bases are TGTGCCAGCAGCTCCGACGGGTACACTGAAGCTTTCTTT. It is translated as CASSSDGYTEAFF.

The CDR3 bases are TGTGCCAGTAGTAACGGACAGCTCTATAATTCACCCCTCCACTTT. Encoded protein: CASSNGQLYNSPLHF. The rearrangement links TRBV19 to TRBJ1-6; TRBD1 might be the D (6 bases). V was clipped by 4 bases and J by 3 bases, with 10 bases between them. CDR1 is LNHDA and CDR2 is SQIVND in the germline V gene (reference sequence). The CDR3 sequence is 15 residues long.

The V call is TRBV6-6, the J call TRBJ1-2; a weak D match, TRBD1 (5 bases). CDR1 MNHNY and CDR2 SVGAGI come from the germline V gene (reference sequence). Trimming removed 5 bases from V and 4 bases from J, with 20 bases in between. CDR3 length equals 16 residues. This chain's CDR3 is CASSQEDRAGGYGYTF. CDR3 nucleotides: TGTGCCAGCAGTCAGGAAGACAGAGCCGGCGGCTATGGCTACACCTTC.

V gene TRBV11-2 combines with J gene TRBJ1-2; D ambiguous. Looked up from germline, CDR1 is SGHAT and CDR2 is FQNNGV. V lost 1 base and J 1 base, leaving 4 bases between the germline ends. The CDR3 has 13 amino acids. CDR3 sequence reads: CASSLGLNYGYTF. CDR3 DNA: TGTGCCAGCAGCTTAGGGCTTAACTATGGCTACACCTTC.